These 22 T cell receptor beta chains share one sample of origin, sequenced in a study of cytomegalovirus exposure and HLA in healthy donors. PCR amplification relied on 60 Vbeta primers (plus 13 Jbeta primers). Sequencing used immunoSEQ multiplex PCR; TCRdb keeps in-frame clones, though not all of them. The sample table includes some 200,000 clones. Sequencing was carried out using PBMCs. The receptors derive from a woman aged 18-29 years in good health and CMV-seropositive.

V usage is TRBV7-8 and J usage is TRBJ2-5, with TRBD2 identical over 7 bases. After removal of 1 base from V and 5 bases from J, the junction contained 7 bases not matched to a gene. This CDR3 is 15 amino acids long. Germline loops: CDR1 SGHVS, CDR2 FQNEAQ. The CDR3, as DNA: TGTGCCAGCAGCTTAGGACTCGGGGGGATTGAGACCCAGTACTTC. Amino acids: CASSLGLGGIETQYF.

This chain uses TRBV19 with TRBJ1-2; 9 nucleotides agree with TRBD1. The CDR3 contains 16 residues. J was trimmed by 4 bases and V by 6 bases; bases with no gene match: 12. Per germline, CDR1 LNHDA and CDR2 SQIVND (reference sequence). The CDR3 DNA reads TGTGCCAGTAGAAACCTCCGGGACAGGGTTCTCTATGGCTACACCTTC. Its translation is CASRNLRDRVLYGYTF.

The CDR3 DNA reads as TGTGCCAGCAGGGCCGGGGGGGCGGCCGGGGAGCTGTTTTTT. Translating it yields CASRAGGAAGELFF. The chain combines TRBV6-5 with TRBJ2-2; 8 nucleotides match TRBD2. The V gene's germline CDR1 is MNHEY and CDR2 SVGAGI. The CDR3 totals 14 residues. V lost 6 bases, J lost 6 bases, and 6 bases stayed unmatched.

CDR3 loop: CASSSRDRASDTQYF. The CDR3 bases are TGTGCCAGCAGTTCACGGGACAGGGCTTCAGATACGCAGTATTTT. The chain links TRBV28 to TRBJ2-3; 9 positions match TRBD1. The CDR3 consists of 15 residues. The J segment lost 4 bases and the V segment lost 4 bases, leaving 6 bases of the junction unmatched. CDR1 and CDR2 from the germline V gene are MDHEN and SYDVKM.

V and J are TRBV6-1 and TRBJ2-3; D is perhaps TRBD2 (5 bases). This CDR3 is 13 amino acids long. V was clipped by 6 bases and J by 8 bases, with 15 bases between them. The V gene's germline CDR1 is MNHNS and CDR2 SASEGT. The CDR3 is CASSLPRDVTQYF. DNA of the CDR3: TGTGCCAGCAGCCTGCCCCGGGATGTTACGCAGTATTTT.

V is TRBV4-3 and J is TRBJ1-2; D might be TRBD1 (5 bases). CDR1 is LGHNA and CDR2 is YSLEER in the germline V gene. Trimming left V 4 bases short and J 2 bases short, with 26 bases between. This CDR3 has 19 amino acids. Here the CDR3 DNA reads TGCGCCAGCAGCCTAAACCTTATCGGGGGGATTGTCGGCAACTATGGCTACACCTTC. Translated: CASSLNLIGGIVGNYGYTF.

The chain links TRBV4-3 to TRBJ2-1, with TRBD2 identical over 10 bases. The CDR3 is 15 amino acids. CDR1 and CDR2 (germline): LGHNA, YSLEER. Trimming at V came to 1 base and at J to 9 bases, leaving 6 bases not matched to a gene. CDR3 bases: TGCGCCAGCAGCCAAGGGGTGACTAGCGGGCTTGAGCAGTTCTTC. Residues: CASSQGVTSGLEQFF.

This chain links TRBV7-2 with TRBJ1-2, with 7 nucleotides matching TRBD1. This CDR3 has 14 amino acids. The V and J ends lost 5 bases and 7 bases, in that order; junction bases with no gene match: 10. Per the germline V gene, CDR1 is SGHTA and CDR2 is FQGNSA. The CDR3, as DNA: TGTGCCAGCAGCACCGGGCCGACAGGGTTTGGCTACACCTTC. Translation gives CASSTGPTGFGYTF.

The V and J genes are TRBV11-2 and TRBJ2-1; D gene uncertain. Germline CDR1 reads SGHAT; CDR2 reads FQNNGV. V lost 4 bases and J lost 8, with 6 bases in between. The CDR3 covers 11 residues. The CDR3 protein is CASSSYDEQFF. As DNA, the CDR3 is TGTGCCAGCAGCTCCTATGATGAGCAGTTCTTC. The full variable domain, in which reference TRBV11-2 and TRBJ2-1 provide the parts outside the CDR3, is EAGVAQSPRYKIIEKRQSVAFWCNPISGHATLYWYQQILGQGPKLLIQFQNNGVVDDSQLPKDRFSAERLKGVDSTLKIQPAKLEDSAVYLCASSSYDEQFFGPGTRLTVL.

The V and J genes are TRBV7-8 and TRBJ1-5, with 10 bases aligning to TRBD1. J lost 8 bases, V lost 5 bases, and 18 bases had no gene match. From germline, CDR1 is SGHVS and CDR2 FQNEAQ. The CDR3 runs to 18 residues. CDR3 protein: CASSPLGTGTGEKKPQHF. The CDR3 DNA is TGTGCCAGCAGCCCCTTAGGTACCGGGACAGGGGAAAAGAAGCCCCAGCATTTT.

The chain has TRBV19 and TRBJ1-1, with no clear D. The V gene lost 5 bases and the J gene lost 6 bases, with 13 bases spanning the gap. CDR3 length equals 13 residues. The germline V gene encodes CDR1 LNHDA and CDR2 SQIVND (reference sequence). CDR3 coding DNA: TGTGCCAGTAGTTACCTCTGGTGGCCTGAAGCTTTCTTT. Protein sequence: CASSYLWWPEAFF.

The chain uses TRBV5-1 and TRBJ2-3; 10 bases agree with TRBD2. CDR1 SGHRS and CDR2 YFSETQ come from the germline V gene. CDR3 length equals 15 residues. The junction had 2 bases not matched to a gene; V was cut back by 2 bases and J by 2 bases. Here the CDR3 reads CASSFGTSVTDTQYF. Here the CDR3 DNA reads TGCGCCAGCAGCTTCGGGACTAGCGTCACAGATACGCAGTATTTT.

The chain couples TRBV6-6 to TRBJ1-2, with 7 nucleotides matching TRBD1. Germline V gene lookup returns CDR1 MNHNY and CDR2 SVGAGI (reference sequence). The V segment lost 6 bases and the J segment 0 bases; nucleotides outside the gene matches: 10. CDR3 length: 16 amino acids. CDR3 in amino acids: CASRIDRAGANYGYTF. For the CDR3, the DNA is TGTGCCAGCAGAATCGACAGGGCCGGAGCTAACTATGGCTACACCTTC.

This sequence joins TRBV7-2 and TRBJ1-6, with D perhaps TRBD1 (5 bases). The CDR3 covers 13 residues. CDR1 and CDR2 (germline): SGHTA, FQGNSA. V was trimmed by 6 bases and J by 9 bases, leaving 12 bases between them. CDR3 DNA sequence: TGTGCCAGCAGAACAGACGGGGGTTCACCCCTCCACTTT. Its protein product is CASRTDGGSPLHF.

The V and J genes are TRBV7-8 and TRBJ2-7; D may be TRBD2 (6 bases). This CDR3 is built from 15 residues. The V gene lost 3 bases and the J gene lost 0 bases, with 12 bases spanning the gap. Germline assignment: CDR1 SGHVS and CDR2 FQNEAQ. The CDR3: CASSLGGRLSYEQYF. In DNA form, the CDR3 reads TGTGCCAGCAGCTTGGGGGGAAGGCTCTCCTACGAGCAGTACTTC. Combining the CDR3 with reference TRBV7-8 and TRBJ2-7 gives the whole variable domain GAGVSQSPRYKVAKRGQDVALRCDPISGHVSLFWYQQALGQGPEFLTYFQNEAQLDKSGLPSDRFFAERPEGSVSTLKIQRTQQEDSAVYLCASSLGGRLSYEQYFGPGTRLTVT.

The V gene is TRBV2, the J gene TRBJ1-6, with no clear D. Germline assignment: CDR1 SNHLY and CDR2 FYNNEI. CDR3 length: 15 residues. V gave up 3 bases and J gave up 10 bases, with 16 bases separating them. CDR3 amino acids: CASSDSRGLWSPLHF. Written as DNA, the CDR3 is TGTGCCAGCAGTGATTCCCGGGGATTATGGTCACCCCTCCACTTT.

The chain employs TRBV5-1 and TRBJ2-5, with 12 nucleotides matching TRBD2. The CDR3 totals 15 residues. J was trimmed by 1 base and V by 5 bases; bases with no gene match: 3. CDR1 is SGHRS, CDR2 YFSETQ, per germline. The CDR3 here is CASSLAGGTQETQYF. The CDR3 coding sequence is TGCGCCAGCAGTCTAGCGGGGGGGACCCAAGAGACCCAGTACTTC.

This sequence joins TRBV19 and TRBJ1-4, with D maybe TRBD1 (5 bases). CDR1 and CDR2 from the germline V gene are LNHDA and SQIVND (reference sequence). Between the trimmed V and J ends, which lost 6 bases and 4 bases, there was a span of 21 bases. This CDR3 has 17 residues. The chain's CDR3 is CASSHFSWGGINEKLFF. DNA for the CDR3: TGTGCCAGTAGCCACTTCTCGTGGGGCGGGATTAATGAAAAACTGTTTTTT. Full variable domain (outside the CDR3, taken from reference TRBV19 and TRBJ1-4): DGGITQSPKYLFRKEGQNVTLSCEQNLNHDAMYWYRQDPGQGLRLIYYSQIVNDFQKGDIAEGYSVSREKKESFPLTVTSAQKNPTAFYLCASSHFSWGGINEKLFFGSGTQLSVL.

V gene TRBV27 combines with J gene TRBJ2-7; TRBD1 matches at 9 bases. With 6 bases clipped from V and 0 bases from J, the junction kept 6 bases outside the gene matches. This CDR3 has 15 residues. The germline CDR1 and CDR2 sequences are MNHEY and SMNVEV (reference sequence). The CDR3 DNA follows: TGTGCCAGCAGCCCTGGACAGGGGAGCTCCTACGAGCAGTACTTC. This gives the protein CASSPGQGSSYEQYF.

The chain combines TRBV2 with TRBJ2-5, with unresolved D. The J call is uncertain, as TRBJ2-7 better fits the DNA end. Germline CDR1 SNHLY, CDR2 FYNNEI. The CDR3 extends over 10 amino acids. This chain's CDR3 is CASSPYEQYF. The CDR3 DNA reads as TGTGCCAGCAGTCCCTACGAGCAGTACTTC.

V is TRBV5-4 and J is TRBJ1-2; a weak D match, TRBD1 (5 bases). The CDR3 has 13 residues. Trimming cost V 5 bases and J 3 bases, with 11 bases left between them. Germline V gene data show CDR1 as SGHNT and CDR2 as YYREEE (reference sequence). Here the CDR3 DNA reads TGTGCCAGCAGGGGGGGGACGGACTATGGCTACACCTTC. Translated: CASRGGTDYGYTF.

The rearrangement links TRBV30 to TRBJ2-5; TRBD2 matches at 10 bases. CDR1 GTSNPN and CDR2 SVGIG come from the germline V gene (reference sequence). The trim removed 5 bases at V and 5 bases at J, leaving 20 bases unmatched. The CDR3 is made up of 18 amino acids. DNA for the CDR3: TGTGCCTGGGCAAGAGAAAGGGTTAGCGGGGGGATGTTTGAGACCCAGTACTTC. It encodes CAWARERVSGGMFETQYF.